This TCR beta chain came from a study of blood T cells in healthy people across ages. This clonotype came up a few times. The CDR3 sequence is 15 residues long. Trimming pared 5 bases from V and 5 bases from J, leaving 13 bases between. Germline V gene lookup returns CDR1 MNHEY and CDR2 SMNVEV (reference sequence). A second PCR of about 7 to 11 cycles used a sample-barcoded 5' primer and a J-beta primer mix. MiXCR, run by TCRdb on the 5' RACE reads, gives a single entry per CDR3 protein. The sample lists hundreds of thousands of distinct CDR3 sequences; roughly 44% were seen once. This chain links TRBV27 with TRBJ1-6; D call uncertain. The sequence was collected from a man aged 60 to 75 in good health. The sample consisted of blood. DNA for the CDR3: TGTGCCAGCAGTAGACCGAACCTGAATAATTCACCCCTCCACTTT. Translated, it gives CASSRPNLNNSPLHF.